A selection of T cell receptor beta chains follows, all from one sample in a study of blood T cell repertoires in COVID-19. Some clones are missing from TCRdb's copy, which holds only in-frame ones; the method was immunoSEQ multiplex PCR. The table has over 150,000 clones, roughly 84% seen once. The source material was PBMCs or T cells enriched from blood (not recorded which). Receptor source: a woman aged 25-40 years who had recovered from COVID-19. The conserved cysteine and the conserved F or W are not part of the CDR3 here. Expanded clones get a size class; other rows say once, few or many, or leave the size out.

j_gene,abundance,v_gene,CDR3aa
TRBJ2-2,few,TRBV7-8,ASSQTGVKTGELF
TRBJ1-2,.,TRBV7-8,ASSPQGTAFGNYGYT
TRBJ2-3,.,TRBV18,ASSPPVYTDTQY
TRBJ2-2,.,TRBV28,ASSGEGRYTGELF
TRBJ1-1,.,TRBV3-1/TRBV3-2,ASSRNSLNTEAF
TRBJ2-6,few,TRBV10-3,AIKGLAGYSGANVLT
TRBJ1-1,.,TRBV6-5,ASSYSDSTGVPEAF
TRBJ1-1,.,TRBV19,ASTARGQGVAEAF
TRBJ1-6,.,TRBV5-1,ASSLGEGGNSPLH
TRBJ2-7,.,TRBV5-4,ASSQGLAGDYEQY
TRBJ2-6,.,TRBV9,ASSGRGQRANVLT
TRBJ1-1,.,TRBV19,ASSRVGGNTEAF
TRBJ2-3,once,TRBV7-3,ASSFRTGPTDTQY
TRBJ2-3,.,TRBV3-1/TRBV3-2,ASSPPGGRAGGRGDTQY
TRBJ1-2,.,TRBV28,ASALVTVGYGYT
TRBJ1-1,.,TRBV28,ASSYTGNMNTEAF
TRBJ2-5,.,TRBV7-2,ASSFMGGSETQY
TRBJ2-1,few,TRBV14,ASSQGGSYNEQF
TRBJ1-5,.,TRBV2,ASSEVRGQPQH
TRBJ2-1,.,TRBV6-4,ASSESTSGGPFSGEQF
TRBJ1-5,few,TRBV5-6,ASSILNQPQH
TRBJ1-2,.,TRBV6-5,ASRGQGLNYGYT
TRBJ2-5,.,TRBV7-8,ASSVLAGYQETQY
TRBJ1-5,.,TRBV15,ATQTGEGQPQH
TRBJ2-7,once,TRBV21-1,ASSRWAAGVVFYEQY
TRBJ2-7,.,TRBV11-1,ASSLVTSWEQY
TRBJ2-1,.,TRBV3-1/TRBV3-2,ASSLAPSSGRGNEQF
TRBJ2-3,.,TRBV18,ASSPSRTGTDTQY
TRBJ1-2,.,TRBV18,ASSPLQDERGGYT
TRBJ1-2,.,TRBV6-1,ASSEGQDYGYT
TRBJ2-7,.,TRBV6-5,ASSYSLAGNYEQY
TRBJ2-7,once,TRBV7-2,ASSLGSAGRVSYEQY
TRBJ1-2,.,TRBV6-2/TRBV6-3,ASSYSRRTGHYGYT
TRBJ2-3,.,TRBV10-2,ASSESKLAGGTDTQY
TRBJ2-1,.,TRBV27,ASSLGRVSSYNEQF
TRBJ2-1,.,TRBV15,ATSRDLGGSFLNEQF
TRBJ2-5,.,TRBV2,ASKETRETQY
TRBJ1-5,.,TRBV28,ASRGGQAGNQPQH
TRBJ1-2,few,TRBV2,ASSVGGDYGYT
TRBJ1-4,.,TRBV27,ASSRRDRGYEKLF
TRBJ2-3,.,TRBV19,ASSIGGGGADTQY
TRBJ1-6,.,TRBV28,ASTFFRDRDNSPLH
TRBJ1-6,.,TRBV27,ASRLIRMGQGTAWSSYNSPLH
TRBJ2-7,.,TRBV6-5,ASSSATSGPEQY
TRBJ1-2,.,TRBV9,ASSTRPGGEGYT
TRBJ2-3,.,TRBV12-5,ASGPDIFTDTQY
TRBJ1-6,.,TRBV9,ASSPGKEGWGPGESALH
TRBJ2-5,.,TRBV5-6,ASSSWDRSQETQY
TRBJ1-2,.,TRBV6-5,ASSYSRRDGYT
TRBJ1-1,.,TRBV5-6,ASTQQGGTEAF
TRBJ2-5,.,TRBV11-1,ASSGPGLGQETQY